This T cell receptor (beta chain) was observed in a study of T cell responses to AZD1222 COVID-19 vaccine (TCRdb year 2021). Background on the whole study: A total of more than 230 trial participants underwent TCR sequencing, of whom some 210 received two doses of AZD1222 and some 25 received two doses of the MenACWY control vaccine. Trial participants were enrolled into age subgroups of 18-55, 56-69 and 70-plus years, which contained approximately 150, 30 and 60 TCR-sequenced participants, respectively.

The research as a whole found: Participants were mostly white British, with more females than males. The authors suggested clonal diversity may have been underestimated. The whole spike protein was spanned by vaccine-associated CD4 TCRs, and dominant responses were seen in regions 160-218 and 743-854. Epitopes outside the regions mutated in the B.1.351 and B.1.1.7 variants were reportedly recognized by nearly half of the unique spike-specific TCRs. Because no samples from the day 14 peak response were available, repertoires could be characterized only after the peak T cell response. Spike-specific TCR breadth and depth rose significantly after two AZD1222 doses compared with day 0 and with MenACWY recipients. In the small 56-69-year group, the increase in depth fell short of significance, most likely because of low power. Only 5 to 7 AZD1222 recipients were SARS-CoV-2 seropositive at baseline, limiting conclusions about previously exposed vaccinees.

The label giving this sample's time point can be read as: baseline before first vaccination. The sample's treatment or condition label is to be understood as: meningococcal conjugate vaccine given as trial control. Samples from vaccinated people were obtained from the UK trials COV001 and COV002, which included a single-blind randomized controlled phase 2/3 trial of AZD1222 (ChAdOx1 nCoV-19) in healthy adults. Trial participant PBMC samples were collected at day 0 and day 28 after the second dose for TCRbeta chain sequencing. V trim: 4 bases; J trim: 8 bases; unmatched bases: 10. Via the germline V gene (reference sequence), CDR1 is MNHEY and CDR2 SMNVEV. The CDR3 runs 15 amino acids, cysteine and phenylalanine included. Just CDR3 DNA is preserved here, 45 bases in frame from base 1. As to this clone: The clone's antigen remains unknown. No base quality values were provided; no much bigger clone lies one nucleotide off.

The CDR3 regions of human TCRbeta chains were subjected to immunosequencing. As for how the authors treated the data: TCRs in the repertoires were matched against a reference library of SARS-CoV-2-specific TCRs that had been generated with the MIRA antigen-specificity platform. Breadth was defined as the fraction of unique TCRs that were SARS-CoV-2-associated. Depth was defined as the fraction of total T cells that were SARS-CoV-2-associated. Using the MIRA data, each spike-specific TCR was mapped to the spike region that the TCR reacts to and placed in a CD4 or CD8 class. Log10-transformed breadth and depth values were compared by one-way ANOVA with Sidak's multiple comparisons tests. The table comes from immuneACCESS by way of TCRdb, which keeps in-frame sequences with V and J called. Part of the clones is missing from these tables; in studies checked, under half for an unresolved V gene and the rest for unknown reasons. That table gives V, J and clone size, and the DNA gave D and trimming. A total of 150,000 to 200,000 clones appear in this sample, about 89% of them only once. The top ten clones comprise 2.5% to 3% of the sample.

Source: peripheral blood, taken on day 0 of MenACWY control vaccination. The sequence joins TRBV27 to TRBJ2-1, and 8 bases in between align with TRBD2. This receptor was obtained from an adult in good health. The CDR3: CASSSPGLVVDEQFF. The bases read TGTGCCAGCAGTTCCCCGGGACTAGTGGTGGATGAGCAGTTCTTC.